The T cell receptor (beta chain) described here comes from a study of blood T cell repertoires in COVID-19. V dropped 7 bases and J dropped 3 bases, with 6 bases sitting between them. The CDR3 is made up of 11 amino acids. Germline V gene sequence: CDR1 MNHEY, CDR2 SVGAGI. Measured with immunoSEQ multiplex PCR; TCRdb has only the in-frame clones, and not every one. The sample comprises about 180,000 clones, 85% to 95% of which are singletons, and approximately 0.5% rests with the top ten. The chain combines TRBV6-5 with TRBJ2-5; D remains ambiguous. This receptor was obtained from a man aged 50 to 60 with acute or convalescent COVID-19. Sequenced material: peripheral blood. The CDR3 nucleotides read TGTGCCAGCACCGAGGAAGAGACCCAGTACTTC. This sequence encodes CASTEEETQYF.